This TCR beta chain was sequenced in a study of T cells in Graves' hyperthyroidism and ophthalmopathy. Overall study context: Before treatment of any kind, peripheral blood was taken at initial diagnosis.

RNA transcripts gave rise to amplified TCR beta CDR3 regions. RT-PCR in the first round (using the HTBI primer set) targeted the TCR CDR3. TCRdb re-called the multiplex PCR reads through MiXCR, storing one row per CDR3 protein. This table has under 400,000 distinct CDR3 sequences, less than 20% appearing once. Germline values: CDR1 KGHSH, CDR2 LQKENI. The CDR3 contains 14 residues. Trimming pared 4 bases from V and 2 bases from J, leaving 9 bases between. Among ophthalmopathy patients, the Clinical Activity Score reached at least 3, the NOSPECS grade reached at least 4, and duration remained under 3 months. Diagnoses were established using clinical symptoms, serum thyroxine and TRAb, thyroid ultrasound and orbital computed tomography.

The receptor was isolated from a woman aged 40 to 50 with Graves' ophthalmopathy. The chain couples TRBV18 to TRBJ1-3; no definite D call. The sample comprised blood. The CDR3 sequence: CASSRAGTGNTIYF. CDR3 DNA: TGTGCCAGCTCACGGGCCGGGACTGGAAACACCATATATTTT.